By frequency in the sample, the clone carrying this T cell receptor beta chain is medium-sized (0.01 to 0.1%). The antigen remains undetermined. The roughly 19-33 mg bulk tissue piece was not sorted before simultaneous RNA and DNA extraction. Patients had chronic HBV infection and were treatment-naive. For each tumor, five separate regions were sampled. This sample is part of a study of tumor-infiltrating lymphocytes in primary liver carcinoma. Study results and limitations: Tumor-adjacent and tumor-blood pairs shared less of their repertoires than tumor region pairs shared. Tumor samples exhibited a significantly greater top-250-clone fraction than blood samples (p = 0.039).

TCR beta cDNA was made from roughly 450 ng total RNA with a constant-region primer. ARM-PCR was slightly modified, and three nested multiplex PCR rounds with it gave rise to the TCR beta libraries. TRBV1-TRBV30 forward primers paired with a C-beta reverse primer were used in the first two PCR rounds, which ran approximately 11 cycles each. Via MiXCR, TCRdb re-called the multiplex PCR reads, giving one row per CDR3 protein. The profile shows 20,000 to 25,000 distinct CDR3 sequences, about 75% of them singletons. The V end lost 9 bases, the J end lost 3 bases, and 9 bases lay between the germline ends. The CDR3 is made up of 12 amino acids. Germline loops: CDR1 MNHNY, CDR2 SVGAGI (reference sequence).

Sequenced: liver tumor tissue from sampling region 1. Subset: tumor region T1, superior pole. V usage is TRBV6-6 and J usage is TRBJ2-1, with D maybe TRBD2 (6 bases). This clonotype originated in a woman in her 30s with primary liver carcinoma and hepatitis B virus infection. CDR3 sequence reads: CASLASYNEQFF. The CDR3 DNA reads as TGTGCCAGTCTAGCGAGCTACAATGAGCAGTTCTTC.